Below, 3 T cell receptor beta chains from the same sample are listed, as sequenced in a study of cytomegalovirus exposure and HLA in healthy donors. A multiplex PCR was run with 60 Vbeta primers and 13 Jbeta primers. Here immunoSEQ multiplex PCR was the method, and the copy in TCRdb shows in-frame clones only, minus some. This table holds more than 130,000 clones, more than 70% found once. Sequenced material: PBMCs. The receptors were gathered from a woman between 50 and 59 years old in good health and CMV-seronegative.

This chain joins TRBV9 and TRBJ1-2; 10 bases fit TRBD1. The CDR3 runs to 16 residues. V lost 3 bases, J lost 5 bases, and 10 bases stayed unmatched. The germline V gene encodes CDR1 SGDLS and CDR2 YYNGEE. The chain's CDR3 is CASSGRDQGQGYGYTF. The CDR3 nucleotides are TGTGCCAGCAGCGGACGCGATCAGGGACAGGGGTATGGCTACACCTTC.

The rearrangement uses TRBV28 and TRBJ2-7, with a tentative D call TRBD1 (6 bases). The germline V gene has CDR1 MDHEN and CDR2 SYDVKM. The CDR3 loop spans 14 amino acids. The germline V and J ends were trimmed by 6 bases and 0 bases, with 12 bases remaining between them. DNA of the CDR3: TGTGCCAGCAGCGTACAGGGTACCTCCTACGAGCAGTACTTC. It encodes CASSVQGTSYEQYF.

The chain carries TRBV29-1 and TRBJ2-7, with 7 bases matching TRBD1. V gave up 8 bases and J gave up 5 bases; unmatched junction bases: 9. The CDR3 has 12 amino acids. Germline assignment: CDR1 SQVTM and CDR2 ANQGSEA. The DNA of the CDR3 is TGCAGCTTTGGGGCAGGGGGAAACGAGCAGTACTTC. Translated: CSFGAGGNEQYF.